One sample yielded the 6 T cell receptor beta chains listed below, sequenced in a study of cytomegalovirus exposure and HLA in healthy donors. PCR was performed using 60 Vbeta and 13 Jbeta primers. Measured with immunoSEQ multiplex PCR; TCRdb has only the in-frame clones, and not every one. The sample yields 150,000 to 200,000 clones, just under 80% seen once. Material: PBMCs. These receptors were collected from a woman aged 45 to 65 in good health and CMV-seropositive.

This clone was picked up a small number of times. The V and J genes are TRBV11-1 and TRBJ1-1; 9 bases align to TRBD1. Germline V gene data show CDR1 as SGHAT and CDR2 as FQDESV (reference sequence). The CDR3 spans 15 residues. V dropped 1 base and J dropped 4; count of bases not matched to a gene: 4. CDR3 DNA sequence: TGTGCCAGCAGCTTAGGGAAGACAGGGGGCACTGAAGCTTTCTTT. Its translation: CASSLGKTGGTEAFF.

The V call is TRBV30, the J call TRBJ2-5, with D possibly being TRBD1 (5 bases). V was shortened by 0 bases and J by 2 bases, with 10 bases between the two germline ends. This CDR3 is built from 14 residues. Germline CDR1 reads GTSNPN; CDR2 reads SVGIG (reference sequence). The CDR3 protein is CAWSVGAGQETQYF. CDR3 sequence (DNA): TGTGCCTGGAGTGTAGGGGCAGGTCAAGAGACCCAGTACTTC.

The genes are TRBV6-1 and TRBJ2-2; TRBD1 might be the D (5 bases). Trimming cost V 6 bases and J 4 bases, with 12 bases left between them. CDR3 length: 14 residues. CDR1 is MNHNS and CDR2 is SASEGT in the germline V gene. The chain's CDR3 is CASSRKGATGELFF. The CDR3 nucleotides are TGTGCCAGCAGCCGAAAAGGGGCCACCGGGGAGCTGTTTTTT.

Remarks on this clone: This sample also contains other DNA sequences that code for the same CDR3. The V gene is TRBV5-1, the J gene TRBJ1-3; 9 nucleotides agree with TRBD1. There are 15 residues in the CDR3. Germline CDR1 SGHRS, CDR2 YFSETQ. J lost 2 bases, V lost 4 bases, and 4 bases had no gene match. The CDR3 here is CASSTQGATGNTIYF. The CDR3 DNA is TGCGCCAGCAGCACACAGGGGGCTACTGGAAACACCATATATTTT.

The rearrangement uses TRBV2 and TRBJ1-1; D gene ambiguous. V lost 2 bases to trimming and J lost 7 bases, with 11 bases between them. The CDR3 runs 13 residues. Germline V gene data show CDR1 as SNHLY and CDR2 as FYNNEI. The CDR3 nucleotides read TGTGCCAGCAGTGAACTTAGAGGTAGTGAAGCTTTCTTT. As protein: CASSELRGSEAFF. The full variable domain, its missing parts supplied by reference TRBV2 and TRBJ1-1, is EPEVTQTPSHQVTQMGQEVILRCVPISNHLYFYWYRQILGQKVEFLVSFYNNEISEKSEIFDDQFSVERPDGSNFTLKIRSTKLEDSAMYFCASSELRGSEAFFGQGTRLTVV.

The chain combines TRBV27 with TRBJ2-7, with TRBD1 matching 10 bases. CDR3 length: 14 amino acids. The V gene's germline CDR1 is MNHEY and CDR2 SMNVEV (reference sequence). With 6 bases clipped from V and 6 bases from J, the junction kept 8 bases outside the gene matches. The CDR3 bases are TGTGCCAGCAGAGATGGGACAGGGGTACGCGAGCAGTACTTC. As protein: CASRDGTGVREQYF.